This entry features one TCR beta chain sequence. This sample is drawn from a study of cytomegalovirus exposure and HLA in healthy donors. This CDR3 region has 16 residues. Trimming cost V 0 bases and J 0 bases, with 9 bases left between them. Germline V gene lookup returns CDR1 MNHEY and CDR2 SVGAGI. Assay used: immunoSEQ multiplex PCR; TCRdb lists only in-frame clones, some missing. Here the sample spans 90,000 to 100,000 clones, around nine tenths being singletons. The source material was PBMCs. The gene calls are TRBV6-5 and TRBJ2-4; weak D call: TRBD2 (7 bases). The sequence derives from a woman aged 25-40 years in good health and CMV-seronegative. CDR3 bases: TGTGCCAGCAGTTACTCGGGGGGGCCAGCCAAAAACATTCAGTACTTC. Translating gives CASSYSGGPAKNIQYF.